This TCR beta chain appears in the sequencing data of a study of shared clonotypes between healthy human individuals. The overall study: Donor ages ranged 18 to 49 years: a couple of women, a few men. Findings and limits, study-wide: Rarefaction demonstrated incomplete sorted-subset sequencing despite large depth. Naive subsets generally exceeded memory subsets in estimated richness.

Germline V gives CDR1 SGDLS, CDR2 YYNGEE. The CDR3 is made up of 17 amino acids. V was cut by 1 base and J by 1 base, with 15 bases left in between. TCRdb's table, derived via immunoSEQ multiplex PCR, lists solely in-frame clones and lacks some. The top ten hold about 0.34% of the sample, which has around 1.4 million clones, approximately 98.5% seen once. On this clone: Its target is unknown.

The receptor's source is a man between 25 and 39 years old in good health. Sequences were obtained from naive CD4+ T cells sorted from blood. Subset in this sample: CD45RA+ positively selected. The J gene is TRBJ2-1, the V gene TRBV9; D is unclear. This CDR3 is CASSVSTAGLSYNEQFF. The CDR3 nucleotides are TGTGCCAGCAGCGTATCAACTGCAGGTTTATCCTACAATGAGCAGTTCTTC. Together with reference TRBV9 and TRBJ2-1, the CDR3 gives the full variable domain: DSGVTQTPKHLITATGQRVTLRCSPRSGDLSVYWYQQSLDQGLQFLIQYYNGEERAKGNILERFSAQQFPDLHSELNLSSLELGDSALYFCASSVSTAGLSYNEQFFGPGTRLTVL.